The T cell receptor (beta chain) described here comes from a study of T cells after posttransplantation cyclophosphamide. Assay: immunoSEQ multiplex PCR; the TCRdb copy retains only in-frame clones and omits some. The data contain approximately 45,000 clones, 92% of them singletons. V was clipped by 4 bases and J by 9 bases, with 19 bases between them. This CDR3 contains 15 residues. Looked up from germline, CDR1 is SGHAT and CDR2 is FQNNGV. The sequence was collected from a woman in her fifties or sixties in good health and a related stem cell transplant donor. Sequencing was carried out using PBMCs. The rearrangement uses TRBV11-2 and TRBJ2-1; maybe TRBD2 (6 bases). The CDR3 region is CASSSRGLGMIEQFF. CDR3 in DNA: TGTGCCAGCAGCTCCCGGGGACTCGGGATGATTGAGCAGTTCTTC.